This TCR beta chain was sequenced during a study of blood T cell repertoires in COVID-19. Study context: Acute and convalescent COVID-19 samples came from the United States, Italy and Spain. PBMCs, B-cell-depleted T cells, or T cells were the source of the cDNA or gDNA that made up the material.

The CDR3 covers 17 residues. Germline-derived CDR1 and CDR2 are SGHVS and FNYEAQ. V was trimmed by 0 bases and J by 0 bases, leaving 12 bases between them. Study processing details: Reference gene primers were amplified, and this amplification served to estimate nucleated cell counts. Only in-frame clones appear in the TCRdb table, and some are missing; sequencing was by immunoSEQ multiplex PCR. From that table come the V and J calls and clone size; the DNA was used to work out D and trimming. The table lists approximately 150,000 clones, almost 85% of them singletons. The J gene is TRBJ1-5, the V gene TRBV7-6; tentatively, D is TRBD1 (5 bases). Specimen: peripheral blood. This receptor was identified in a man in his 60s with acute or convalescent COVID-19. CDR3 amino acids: CASSLAVAGYSNQPQHF. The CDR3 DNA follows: TGTGCCAGCAGCTTAGCGGTGGCAGGGTATAGCAATCAGCCCCAGCATTTT.